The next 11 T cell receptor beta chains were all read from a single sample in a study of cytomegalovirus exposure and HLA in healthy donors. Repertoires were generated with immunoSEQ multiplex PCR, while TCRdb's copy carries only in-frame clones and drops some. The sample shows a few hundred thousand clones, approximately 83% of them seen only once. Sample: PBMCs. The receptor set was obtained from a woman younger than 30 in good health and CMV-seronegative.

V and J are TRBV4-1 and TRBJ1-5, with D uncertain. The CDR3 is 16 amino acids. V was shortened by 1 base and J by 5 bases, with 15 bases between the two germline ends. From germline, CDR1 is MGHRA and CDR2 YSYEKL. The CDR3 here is CASSQGGLRVDQPQHF. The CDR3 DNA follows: TGCGCCAGCAGCCAAGGAGGGTTGAGGGTGGATCAGCCCCAGCATTTT.

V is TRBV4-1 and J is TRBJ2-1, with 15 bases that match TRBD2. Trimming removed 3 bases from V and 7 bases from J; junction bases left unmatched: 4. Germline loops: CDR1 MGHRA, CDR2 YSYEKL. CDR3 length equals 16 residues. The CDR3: CASSHSGTSGRNEQFF. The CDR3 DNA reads TGCGCCAGCAGCCACTCCGGGACTAGCGGGAGGAATGAGCAGTTCTTC.

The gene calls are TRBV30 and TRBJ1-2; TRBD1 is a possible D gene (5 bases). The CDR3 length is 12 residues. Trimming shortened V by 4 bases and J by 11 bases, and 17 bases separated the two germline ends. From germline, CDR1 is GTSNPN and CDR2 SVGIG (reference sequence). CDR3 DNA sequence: TGTGCCTGGATTTCCAGGACACCTCTTTACACCTTC. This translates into CAWISRTPLYTF.

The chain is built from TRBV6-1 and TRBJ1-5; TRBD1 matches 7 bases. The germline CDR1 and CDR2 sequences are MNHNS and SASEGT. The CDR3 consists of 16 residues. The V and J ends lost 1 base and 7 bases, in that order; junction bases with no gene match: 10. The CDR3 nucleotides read TGTGCCAGCAGTGAAGATGAGACAGGGACGCGGCAGCCCCAGCATTTT. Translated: CASSEDETGTRQPQHF.

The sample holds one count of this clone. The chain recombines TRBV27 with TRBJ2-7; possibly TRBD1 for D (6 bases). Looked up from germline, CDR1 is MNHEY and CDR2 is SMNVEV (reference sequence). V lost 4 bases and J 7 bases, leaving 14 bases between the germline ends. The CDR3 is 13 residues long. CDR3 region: CASSWGPQREQYF. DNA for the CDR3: TGTGCCAGCAGTTGGGGGCCTCAAAGGGAGCAGTACTTC.

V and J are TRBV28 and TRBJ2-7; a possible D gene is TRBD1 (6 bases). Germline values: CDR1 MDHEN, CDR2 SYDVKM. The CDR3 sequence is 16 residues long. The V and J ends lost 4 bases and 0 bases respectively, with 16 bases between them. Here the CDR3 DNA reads TGTGCCAGCAGTTCGCGCAGGGGCTCCTACTCCTACGAGCAGTACTTC. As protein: CASSSRRGSYSYEQYF.

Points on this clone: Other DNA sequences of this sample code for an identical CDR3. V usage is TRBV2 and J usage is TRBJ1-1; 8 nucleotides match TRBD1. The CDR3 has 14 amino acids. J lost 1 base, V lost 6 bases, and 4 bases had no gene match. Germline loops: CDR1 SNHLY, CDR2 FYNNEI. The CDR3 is CASSLGQGNTEAFF. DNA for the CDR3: TGTGCCAGCAGCCTAGGACAGGGGAACACTGAAGCTTTCTTT.

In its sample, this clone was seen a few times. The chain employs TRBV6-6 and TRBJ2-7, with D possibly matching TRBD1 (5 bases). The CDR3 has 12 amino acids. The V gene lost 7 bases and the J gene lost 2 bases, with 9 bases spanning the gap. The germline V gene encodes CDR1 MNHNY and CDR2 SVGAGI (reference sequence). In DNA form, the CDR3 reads TGTGCCAGCATGGACACGGCCTACGAGCAGTACTTC. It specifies CASMDTAYEQYF.

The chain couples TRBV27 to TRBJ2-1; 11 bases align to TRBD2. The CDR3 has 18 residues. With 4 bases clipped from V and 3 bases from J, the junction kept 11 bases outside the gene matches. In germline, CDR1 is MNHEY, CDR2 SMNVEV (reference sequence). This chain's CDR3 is CASSSPPRLAGSYNEQFF. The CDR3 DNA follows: TGTGCCAGCAGTTCCCCACCCCGACTAGCGGGGAGCTACAATGAGCAGTTCTTC.

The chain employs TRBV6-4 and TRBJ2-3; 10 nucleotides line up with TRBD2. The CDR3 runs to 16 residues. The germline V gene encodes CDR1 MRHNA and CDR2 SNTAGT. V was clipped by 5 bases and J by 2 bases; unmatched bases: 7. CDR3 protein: CASSYLAGASTDTQYF. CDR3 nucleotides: TGTGCCAGCAGTTATCTAGCGGGAGCGTCCACAGATACGCAGTATTTT.

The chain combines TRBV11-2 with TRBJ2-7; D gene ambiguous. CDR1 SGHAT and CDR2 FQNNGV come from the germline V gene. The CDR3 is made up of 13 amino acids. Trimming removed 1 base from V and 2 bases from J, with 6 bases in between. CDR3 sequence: CASSLVRTYEQYF. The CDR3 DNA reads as TGTGCCAGCAGCTTAGTCAGAACCTACGAGCAGTACTTC.